These 6 T cell receptor beta chains were sequenced from one sample in a study of blood T cells in healthy people across ages (dated by TCRdb to the mid-2010s). The library came from 5' RACE. Data came from an Illumina HiSeq 2500. The second PCR ran for roughly 7 to 11 cycles and used a J-beta primer mix along with a sample-barcoded 5' primer. The public reads were quality trimmed at Q25 with fastp and then assembled into clones with MiXCR by TCRdb, keeping productive beta chains. Every entry covers one CDR3 protein and lists the most common genes and DNA from its rows. For this sample there are about 620,000 distinct CDR3 sequences; more than 45% appear just once. The ten largest clones take up around an eighth of the sample. The sequenced material came from blood. The receptors were sampled from a woman of 80 years or more in good health.

As for this clonotype: With a much larger clone just one base away, this may be a read error. The chain carries TRBV5-1 and TRBJ2-1; no clear D gene. Per the germline V gene, CDR1 is SGHRS and CDR2 is YFSETQ. The length of the CDR3 is 16 residues. The CDR3 bases are TGCGCCAGCGGCTTAGTAGTGGGAAGCTCCTACAATGAGCAGTTCTTC. Residues: CASGLVVGSSYNEQFF.

Notes on this clonotype: A read error may be the cause here, since a much bigger clone is one base away. V usage is TRBV29-1 and J usage is TRBJ2-7; D possibly corresponds to TRBD1 (6 bases). Trimming took 4 bases from V and 3 from J, leaving 10 bases between them. The germline gives CDR1 SQVTM, CDR2 ANQGSEA. The CDR3 has 12 residues. The chain's CDR3 is CSVVGAIYEQYF. DNA of the CDR3: TGCAGCGTTGTGGGGGCGATCTACGAGCAGTACTTC.

This clonotype was observed a few times. CDR3 bases: TGTGCCAGCAGCGTGGGAGGGGGTAACAATGAGCAGTACTTC. It yields the protein CASSVGGGNNEQYF. The chain has TRBV5-4 and TRBJ2-1; a weak D match, TRBD2 (7 bases). The J call may be faulty, since TRBJ2-7 better matches the DNA end. This CDR3 has 14 residues. Per germline, CDR1 SGHNT and CDR2 YYREEE (reference sequence).

The J gene is TRBJ2-4, the V gene TRBV7-2; a possible D gene is TRBD2 (6 bases). Germline lookup yields CDR1 SGHTA and CDR2 FQGNSA. Trimming took off 5 bases at V and 11 bases at J, with 16 bases between the two ends. This CDR3 has 13 residues. This chain's CDR3 is CASSPRASVVQYF. CDR3 nucleotide sequence: TGTGCCAGCAGCCCACGGGCTAGCGTGGTTCAGTACTTC.

The chain has TRBV3-1 and TRBJ2-3, with D possibly TRBD2 on 5 matching bases. The germline V and J ends were trimmed by 0 bases and 4 bases, with 14 bases remaining between them. The CDR3 sequence is 16 residues long. CDR1 LGHDT and CDR2 YNNKEL come from the germline V gene (reference sequence). Written as DNA, the CDR3 is TGTGCCAGCAGCCAAGATCCCGCGGGCACCTCAGATACGCAGTATTTT. Translation: CASSQDPAGTSDTQYF.

This clonotype showed up just a few times. Germline and junction disagree at one end, which may indicate a read error. The V call is TRBV7-9, the J call TRBJ2-3; D remains ambiguous. CDR1 and CDR2 (germline): SEHNR, FQNEAQ (reference sequence). The CDR3 length is 14 residues. CDR3 bases: TGTGCCAGCAGCGTAGCCACTAGCACAGATACGCAGTATTTT. It codes for CASSVATSTDTQYF.